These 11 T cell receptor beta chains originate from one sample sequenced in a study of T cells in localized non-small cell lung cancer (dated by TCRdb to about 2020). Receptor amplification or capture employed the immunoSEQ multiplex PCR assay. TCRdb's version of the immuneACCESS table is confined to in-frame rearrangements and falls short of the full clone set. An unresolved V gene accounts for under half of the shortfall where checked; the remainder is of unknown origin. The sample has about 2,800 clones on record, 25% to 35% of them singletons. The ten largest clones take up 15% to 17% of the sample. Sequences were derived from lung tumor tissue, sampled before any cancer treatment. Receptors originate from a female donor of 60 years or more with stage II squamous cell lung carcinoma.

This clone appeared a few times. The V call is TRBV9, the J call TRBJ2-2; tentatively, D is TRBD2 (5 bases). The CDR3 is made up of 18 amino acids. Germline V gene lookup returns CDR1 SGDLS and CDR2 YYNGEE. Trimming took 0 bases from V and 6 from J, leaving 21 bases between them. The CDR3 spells CASSVDLENYGVPGELFF. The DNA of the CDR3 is TGTGCCAGCAGCGTAGATCTAGAGAACTACGGGGTCCCCGGGGAGCTGTTTTTT.

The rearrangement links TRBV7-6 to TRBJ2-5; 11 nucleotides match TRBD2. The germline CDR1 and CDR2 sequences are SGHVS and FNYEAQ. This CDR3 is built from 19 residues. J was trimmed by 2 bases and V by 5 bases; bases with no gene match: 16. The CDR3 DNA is TGTGCCAGCAGCACGGCGGGGCTAGCGGGGGGCCGGGGGCAAGAGACCCAGTACTTC. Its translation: CASSTAGLAGGRGQETQYF. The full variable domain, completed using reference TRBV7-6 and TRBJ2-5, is GAGVSQSPRYKVTKRGQDVALRCDPISGHVSLYWYRQALGQGPEFLTYFNYEAQQDKSGLPNDRFSAERPEGSISTLTIQRTEQRDSAMYRCASSTAGLAGGRGQETQYFGPGTRLLVL.

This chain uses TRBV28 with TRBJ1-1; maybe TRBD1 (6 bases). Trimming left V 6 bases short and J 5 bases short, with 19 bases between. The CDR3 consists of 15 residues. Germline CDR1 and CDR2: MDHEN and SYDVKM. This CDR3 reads CASSYQGTWVTEAFF. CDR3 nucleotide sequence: TGTGCCAGCAGCTACCAGGGGACCTGGGTAACTGAAGCTTTCTTT.

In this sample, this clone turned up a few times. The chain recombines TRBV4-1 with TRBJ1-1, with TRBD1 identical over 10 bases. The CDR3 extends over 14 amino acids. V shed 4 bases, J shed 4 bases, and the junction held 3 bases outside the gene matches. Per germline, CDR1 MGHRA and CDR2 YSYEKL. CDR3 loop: CASSPRQGATEAFF. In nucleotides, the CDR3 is TGCGCCAGCAGCCCAAGACAGGGGGCCACTGAAGCTTTCTTT.

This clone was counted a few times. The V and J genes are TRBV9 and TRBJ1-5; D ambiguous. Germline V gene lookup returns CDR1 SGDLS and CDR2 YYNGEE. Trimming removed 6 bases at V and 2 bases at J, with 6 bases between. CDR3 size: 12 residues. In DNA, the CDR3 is TGTGCCAGCATGGCCGGCAATCAGCCCCAGCATTTT. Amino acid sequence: CASMAGNQPQHF.

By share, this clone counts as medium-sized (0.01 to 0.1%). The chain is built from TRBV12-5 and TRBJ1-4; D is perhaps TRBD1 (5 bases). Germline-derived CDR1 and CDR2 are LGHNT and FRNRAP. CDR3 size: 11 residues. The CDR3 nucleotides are TGTGCCAGCACCTTCTCGGGACGACTGTTTTTT. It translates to CASTFSGRLFF.

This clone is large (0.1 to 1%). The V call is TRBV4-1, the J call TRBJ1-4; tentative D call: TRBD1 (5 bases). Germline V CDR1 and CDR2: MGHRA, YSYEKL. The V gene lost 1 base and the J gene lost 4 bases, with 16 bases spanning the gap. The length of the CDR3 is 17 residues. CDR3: CASSQGLGAPGNEKLFF. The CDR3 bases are TGCGCCAGCAGCCAAGGCCTAGGGGCCCCGGGTAATGAAAAACTGTTTTTT.

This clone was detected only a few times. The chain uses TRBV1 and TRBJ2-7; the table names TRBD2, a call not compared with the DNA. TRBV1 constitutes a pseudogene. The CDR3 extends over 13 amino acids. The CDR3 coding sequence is TGCGCCAGCAGCCAAGATCCTAGCGGGGAGCAGTACTTC. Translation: CASSQDPSGEQYF.

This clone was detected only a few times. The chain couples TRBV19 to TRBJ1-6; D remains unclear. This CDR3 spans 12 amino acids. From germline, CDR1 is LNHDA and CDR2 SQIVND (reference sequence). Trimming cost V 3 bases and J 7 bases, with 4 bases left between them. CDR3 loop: CASSMGNSPLHF. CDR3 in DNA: TGTGCCAGTAGTATGGGGAATTCACCCCTCCACTTT.

CDR3 in amino acids: CASSEHGGFGDTQYF. The CDR3 DNA reads TGCGCCAGCAGTGAGCACGGGGGGTTTGGAGATACGCAGTATTTT. V usage is TRBV10-2 and J usage is TRBJ2-3; TRBD2 aligns across 7 bases. V shed 2 bases, J shed 5 bases, and the junction held 7 bases outside the gene matches. The CDR3 contains 15 residues. CDR1 is WSHSY and CDR2 is SAAADI in the germline V gene.

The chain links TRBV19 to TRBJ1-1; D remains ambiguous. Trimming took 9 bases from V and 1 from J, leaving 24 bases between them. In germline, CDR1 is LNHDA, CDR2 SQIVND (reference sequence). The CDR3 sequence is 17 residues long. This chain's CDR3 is CASFAGQNAAGNTEAFF. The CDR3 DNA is TGTGCCAGCTTTGCGGGTCAGAACGCCGCGGGGAACACTGAAGCTTTCTTT. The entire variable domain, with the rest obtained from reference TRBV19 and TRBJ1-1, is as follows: DGGITQSPKYLFRKEGQNVTLSCEQNLNHDAMYWYRQDPGQGLRLIYYSQIVNDFQKGDIAEGYSVSREKKESFPLTVTSAQKNPTAFYLCASFAGQNAAGNTEAFFGQGTRLTVV.